This TCR beta chain was identified in a study of cytomegalovirus exposure and HLA in healthy donors. Study-wide context: The same platform as the approximately 640 first-cohort repertoires was used for the 90 to 150 validation repertoires, a later analysis reported.

This table comes from immunoSEQ multiplex PCR, and its TCRdb copy is limited to in-frame clones, with some not included. The sample lists 90,000 to 110,000 clones, around nine tenths seen once, with less than 2.5% in the top ten. Looked up from germline, CDR1 is MDHEN and CDR2 is SYDVKM. CDR3 length: 17 residues. V shed 3 bases, J shed 5 bases, and the junction held 14 bases outside the gene matches. This clone was recorded only once. The antigen is unknown. Study observations and caveats: CMV antigen specificity of three CMV-associated chains was confirmed in vitro. Cytomegalovirus association was listed for 164 TCR beta chains.

A 120-subject validation cohort, separate from the 666-subject first cohort, supplied the donors. The sample was PBMCs. The receptor comes from a woman between 18 and 30 years old in good health and CMV-seronegative. The V gene is TRBV28, the J gene TRBJ2-7; TRBD1 agrees at 9 bases. The CDR3 nucleotides read TGTGCCAGCAGTTTCGGCTACAGGGGGCGAAGTGTAAACGAGCAGTACTTC. Residues: CASSFGYRGRSVNEQYF.